Following are 5 T cell receptor beta chains from one sample sequenced in a study of cytomegalovirus exposure and HLA in healthy donors. Vbeta (60) and Jbeta (13) primers were used in the PCR. Measured with immunoSEQ multiplex PCR; TCRdb has only the in-frame clones, and not every one. The data contain 80,000 to 95,000 clones, about 79% of them singletons. The sample taken for sequencing was PBMCs. Receptors originate from a man aged 18-30 years in good health and CMV-seropositive.

The V call is TRBV5-6, the J call TRBJ1-3; 10 bases agree with TRBD1. The V segment lost 4 bases and the J segment 8 bases; nucleotides outside the gene matches: 3. The length of the CDR3 is 13 residues. Per germline, CDR1 SGHDT and CDR2 YYEEEE. CDR3 sequence (DNA): TGTGCCAGCAGCCCCGGGACAGGGGACACCATATATTTT. This gives the protein CASSPGTGDTIYF.

CDR3 sequence reads: CASSLGPGQGVYEQYF. Here the CDR3 DNA reads TGCGCCAGCAGCTTGGGGCCGGGACAGGGGGTCTACGAGCAGTACTTC. The V and J genes are TRBV5-1 and TRBJ2-7; 11 bases map to TRBD1. The ends lost 0 bases at V and 3 bases at J; junction bases unmatched: 5. The CDR3 length is 16 residues. CDR1 is SGHRS, CDR2 YFSETQ, per germline.

Only one count was recorded for this clone. The rearrangement joins TRBV4-1 to TRBJ2-5; 7 bases line up with TRBD1. With V trimmed by 3 bases and J by 5 bases, 9 bases remained unmatched. The CDR3 extends over 15 amino acids. Germline V gene sequence: CDR1 MGHRA, CDR2 YSYEKL. The CDR3 DNA sequence: TGCGCCAGCAGCCAGGGGCAGGGGGTCGCCGAGACCCAGTACTTC. It yields the protein CASSQGQGVAETQYF.

The chain links TRBV28 to TRBJ1-1; D not resolved. Deletions cut 7 bases from V and 5 bases from J, with 20 bases between. This CDR3 contains 15 residues. CDR1 and CDR2 (germline): MDHEN, SYDVKM. In DNA form, the CDR3 reads TGTGCCAGCACCTTCAAGCCAAATGGAGGGACTGAAGCTTTCTTT. As protein: CASTFKPNGGTEAFF.

The V call is TRBV28, the J call TRBJ1-1, with a tentative D call TRBD1 (6 bases). Per the germline V gene, CDR1 is MDHEN and CDR2 is SYDVKM. The V gene lost 7 bases and the J gene lost 1 base, with 13 bases spanning the gap. This CDR3 is built from 14 residues. CDR3 amino acids: CASTPDSQNTEAFF. CDR3 bases: TGTGCCAGCACCCCGGACAGTCAGAACACTGAAGCTTTCTTT.